The 7 T cell receptor beta chains listed next were all sequenced from one sample in a study of T cell responses to AZD1222 COVID-19 vaccine. Measured with immunoSEQ multiplex PCR; TCRdb has only the in-frame clones, and not every one. The profile shows about 120,000 clones, 87% of them singletons. The sequences come from peripheral blood, collected on day 0 of AZD1222 vaccination. These receptors were collected from an adult in good health.

The chain links TRBV4-2 to TRBJ2-1; 10 bases match TRBD2. Germline V CDR1 and CDR2: LGHNA, YNFKEQ. This CDR3 has 16 amino acids. Unmatched junction bases numbered 2, after V lost 0 bases and J lost 3 bases. CDR3 sequence reads: CASSQDSSGGYNEQFF. The DNA for the CDR3 is TGTGCCAGCAGCCAAGACTCTAGCGGGGGCTACAATGAGCAGTTCTTC.

V gene TRBV11-3 combines with J gene TRBJ2-1; D is perhaps TRBD2 (7 bases). The CDR3 extends over 14 amino acids. The germline CDR1 and CDR2 sequences are SGHNT and YENEEA. V was cut by 5 bases and J by 4 bases, with 12 bases left in between. In DNA, the CDR3 is TGTGCCAGCAGCAAGGGGGGACTATACAATGAGCAGTTCTTC. Amino acid sequence: CASSKGGLYNEQFF.

The rearrangement joins TRBV5-1 to TRBJ1-4, with D hard to call. Germline CDR1 SGHRS, CDR2 YFSETQ. V was shortened by 4 bases and J by 8 bases, with 15 bases between the two germline ends. The CDR3 spans 14 residues. CDR3 loop: CASSEGSPGEKLFF. CDR3 sequence (DNA): TGCGCCAGCAGCGAGGGCAGCCCGGGGGAAAAACTGTTTTTT.

The V call is TRBV7-2, the J call TRBJ2-7; no definite D call. The germline V gene has CDR1 SGHTA and CDR2 FQGNSA. Trimming shortened V by 5 bases and J by 4 bases, and 12 bases separated the two germline ends. The CDR3 is 13 residues long. As DNA, the CDR3 is TGTGCCAGCAGCCCCCGCTCGGCATACGAGCAGTACTTC. As protein: CASSPRSAYEQYF.

V usage is TRBV6-2 or TRBV6-3 and J usage is TRBJ2-7; 11 nucleotides agree with TRBD1. Germline CDR1 is MNHEY and CDR2 is SVGEGT. The CDR3 runs to 16 residues. V dropped 2 bases and J dropped 6; count of bases not matched to a gene: 9. CDR3 amino acids: CASSYRTGGKSGEQYF. The CDR3, as DNA: TGTGCCAGCAGTTACCGGACAGGGGGCAAATCAGGCGAGCAGTACTTC.

The rearrangement links TRBV7-2 to TRBJ2-5, with D perhaps matching TRBD2 (5 bases). The CDR3 runs 14 residues. Trimming removed 5 bases at V and 2 bases at J, with 12 bases between. Germline loops: CDR1 SGHTA, CDR2 FQGNSA. CDR3 sequence (DNA): TGTGCCAGCAGCCGCCCACGGGAACAAGAGACCCAGTACTTC. Translation gives CASSRPREQETQYF.

This chain connects TRBV30 to TRBJ1-2; D remains ambiguous. CDR1 and CDR2 from the germline V gene are GTSNPN and SVGIG (reference sequence). The CDR3 consists of 11 residues. V lost 4 bases to trimming and J lost 4 bases, with 7 bases between them. The CDR3 DNA reads as TGTGCCTGGAAGATCAGCTATGGCTACACCTTC. Residues: CAWKISYGYTF.